The next 14 T cell receptor beta chains were all read from a single sample in a study of T cell responses to AZD1222 COVID-19 vaccine. The table came from immunoSEQ multiplex PCR; TCRdb's copy has only in-frame clones and leaves some out. The sample lists around 94,000 clones, about 88% occurring once. Sequencing used peripheral blood, obtained on day 0 of AZD1222 vaccination. The source is an adult in good health.

Remarks on this clone: One end of the junction does not line up with germline, which may come from a read error. The chain is built from TRBV28 and TRBJ2-7; weak D call: TRBD2 (5 bases). Germline V gene sequence: CDR1 MDHEN, CDR2 SYDVKM. The length of the CDR3 is 14 residues. CDR3 residues: CASRLEGPYRSVHF. The CDR3 DNA reads as TGTGCCAGCAGATTAGAGGGTCCATACCGTTCCGTGCACTTC.

This clone was seen a few times. The chain carries TRBV11-3 and TRBJ2-7, with unresolved D. V was clipped by 5 bases and J by 5 bases, with 7 bases between them. The CDR3 has 11 amino acids. Germline lookup yields CDR1 SGHNT and CDR2 YENEEA. The CDR3 bases are TGTGCCAGCAGCGAACAGAACGAGCAGTACTTC. This codes for CASSEQNEQYF. The entire variable domain, with the rest obtained from reference TRBV11-3 and TRBJ2-7, is as follows: EAGVVQSPRYKIIEKKQPVAFWCNPISGHNTLYWYLQNLGQGPELLIRYENEEAVDDSQLPKDRFSAERLKGVDSTLKIQPAELGDSAVYLCASSEQNEQYFGPGTRLTVT.

To note about this clone: The sample carries other DNA sequences with the same CDR3. This rearrangement joins TRBV6-5 to TRBJ1-1; tentatively, D is TRBD1 (5 bases). The CDR3 sequence is 14 residues long. The germline V gene encodes CDR1 MNHEY and CDR2 SVGAGI. Trimming took off 6 bases at V and 0 bases at J, with 11 bases between the two ends. CDR3 sequence (DNA): TGTGCCAGCAGCCTAGAGGGGTTGAACACTGAAGCTTTCTTT. Translating gives CASSLEGLNTEAFF.

The count of this clone is one. This chain connects TRBV7-2 to TRBJ1-2, with a possible D match to TRBD1 (5 bases). This CDR3 contains 16 residues. CDR1 and CDR2 (germline): SGHTA, FQGNSA. With 5 bases removed from V and 8 bases from J, the gap between germline ends came to 24 bases. The CDR3 loop is CASSPDGPQGVGGYTF. The DNA of the CDR3 is TGTGCCAGCAGCCCTGATGGGCCGCAGGGAGTGGGGGGCTACACCTTC.

V is TRBV24-1 and J is TRBJ2-7; 7 bases fit TRBD1. Germline CDR1 and CDR2: KGHDR and SFDVKD. The CDR3 is 15 residues long. Trimming took 4 bases from V and 3 from J; bases not matched to a gene: 8. CDR3 protein: CATSESGQKSYEQYF. DNA of the CDR3: TGTGCCACCAGTGAGTCGGGACAGAAGAGCTACGAGCAGTACTTC.

The chain recombines TRBV13 with TRBJ1-6; no firm D call. The V and J ends lost 6 bases and 4 bases respectively, with 13 bases between them. The CDR3 totals 15 residues. Germline CDR1 and CDR2: PRHDT and FYEKMQ (reference sequence). The CDR3 spells CASRTRVGYNSPLHF. CDR3 bases: TGTGCCAGCAGAACAAGGGTGGGTTATAATTCACCCCTCCACTTT.

The rearrangement joins TRBV4-3 to TRBJ1-6, with D hard to call. CDR3 length: 14 residues. V was shortened by 4 bases and J by 12 bases, with 16 bases between the two germline ends. The germline gives CDR1 LGHNA, CDR2 YSLEER. The CDR3 loop reads CASSPEGGRVPLHF. CDR3 nucleotide sequence: TGCGCCAGCAGCCCCGAGGGAGGGAGGGTACCCCTCCACTTT.

This clone was counted a single time. The rearrangement links TRBV12-3 or TRBV12-4 to TRBJ2-7; 7 bases map to TRBD1. Trimming at V came to 1 base and at J to 3 bases, leaving 0 bases not matched to a gene. The length of the CDR3 is 13 residues. This CDR3 is CASSLGQGYEQYF. DNA for the CDR3: TGTGCCAGCAGTTTAGGACAGGGCTACGAGCAGTACTTC.

This clone was counted only a few times. The V call is TRBV4-2, the J call TRBJ2-7; 10 bases match TRBD2. The germline V gene has CDR1 LGHNA and CDR2 YNFKEQ. The CDR3 is 16 amino acids. The trim removed 1 base at V and 3 bases at J, leaving 6 bases unmatched. The CDR3 here is CASSQGSGGAGYEQYF. CDR3 DNA sequence: TGTGCCAGCAGCCAAGGAAGCGGGGGGGCGGGCTACGAGCAGTACTTC.

This chain links TRBV6-4 with TRBJ1-1; 8 nucleotides line up with TRBD1. V was clipped by 6 bases and J by 4 bases; unmatched bases: 4. This CDR3 is built from 13 residues. Germline assignment: CDR1 MRHNA and CDR2 SNTAGT. CDR3 region: CASSLGQGTEAFF. CDR3 coding DNA: TGTGCCAGCAGCCTCGGACAGGGCACTGAAGCTTTCTTT.

This clone was seen a single time. V usage is TRBV4-1 and J usage is TRBJ2-7; D is possibly TRBD1 (5 bases). Germline CDR1 MGHRA, CDR2 YSYEKL. The CDR3 sequence is 14 residues long. V gave up 7 bases and J gave up 2 bases, with 15 bases separating them. The DNA for the CDR3 is TGCGCCAGCAACCCCAGGGTGAAGGCCTACGAGCAGTACTTC. Translating it yields CASNPRVKAYEQYF.

This rearrangement joins TRBV6-1 to TRBJ2-7; 9 bases map to TRBD2. Germline CDR1 is MNHNS and CDR2 is SASEGT. J lost 2 bases, V lost 4 bases, and 9 bases had no gene match. The CDR3 runs to 16 residues. The CDR3 DNA follows: TGTGCCAGCAGTGCCCTCCAAGCGGGGGGAACCTACGAGCAGTACTTC. It specifies CASSALQAGGTYEQYF.

The rearrangement joins TRBV7-9 to TRBJ1-2; possibly TRBD1 for D (5 bases). CDR1 and CDR2 from the germline V gene are SEHNR and FQNEAQ (reference sequence). This CDR3 is 14 amino acids long. V lost 5 bases, J lost 4 bases, and 14 bases lay in between. The CDR3 region has the DNA TGTGCCAGCAGCCGGTGGGGGAGGGCCTATGGCTACACCTTC. Its protein is CASSRWGRAYGYTF.

This chain joins TRBV5-5 and TRBJ2-7; 9 bases are shared with TRBD1. V dropped 0 bases and J dropped 2; count of bases not matched to a gene: 6. Germline V gene lookup returns CDR1 SGHKS and CDR2 YYEKEE (reference sequence). This CDR3 has 16 amino acids. The CDR3 protein is CASSLAPGTGTYEQYF. The CDR3 nucleotides read TGTGCCAGCAGCTTGGCCCCCGGGACAGGGACCTACGAGCAGTACTTC.